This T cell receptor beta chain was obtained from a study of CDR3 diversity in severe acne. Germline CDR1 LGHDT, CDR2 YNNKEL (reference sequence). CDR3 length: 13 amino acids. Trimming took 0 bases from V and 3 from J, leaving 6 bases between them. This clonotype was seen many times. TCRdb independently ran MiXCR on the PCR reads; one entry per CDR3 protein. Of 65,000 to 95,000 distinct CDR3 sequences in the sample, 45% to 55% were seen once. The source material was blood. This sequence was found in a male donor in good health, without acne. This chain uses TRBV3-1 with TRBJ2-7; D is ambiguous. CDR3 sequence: CASSQDLSYEQYF. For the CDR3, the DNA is TGTGCCAGCAGCCAAGATTTGAGCTACGAGCAGTACTTC.